This T cell receptor beta chain was recovered during a study of control samples from healthy donors and cancer patients. In this sample, this clone turned up a few times. Other DNA sequences in this sample translate to the same CDR3. Generated by immunoSEQ multiplex PCR, the TCRdb table keeps only in-frame clones and is missing some. The sample holds more than 95,000 clones, more than 85% seen once. This CDR3 has 15 residues. The germline V gene encodes CDR1 SGHTA and CDR2 FQGTGA. J gave up 0 bases and V 0 bases, and 2 bases lay outside the gene matches. V is TRBV7-3 and J is TRBJ2-7, with TRBD2 matching over 7 bases. The sequence was collected from a man younger than 35 in good health. Sequenced sample: blood. The CDR3 reads CASSLTSGASYEQYF. Written as DNA, the CDR3 is TGTGCCAGCAGCTTAACAAGCGGGGCCTCCTACGAGCAGTACTTC.